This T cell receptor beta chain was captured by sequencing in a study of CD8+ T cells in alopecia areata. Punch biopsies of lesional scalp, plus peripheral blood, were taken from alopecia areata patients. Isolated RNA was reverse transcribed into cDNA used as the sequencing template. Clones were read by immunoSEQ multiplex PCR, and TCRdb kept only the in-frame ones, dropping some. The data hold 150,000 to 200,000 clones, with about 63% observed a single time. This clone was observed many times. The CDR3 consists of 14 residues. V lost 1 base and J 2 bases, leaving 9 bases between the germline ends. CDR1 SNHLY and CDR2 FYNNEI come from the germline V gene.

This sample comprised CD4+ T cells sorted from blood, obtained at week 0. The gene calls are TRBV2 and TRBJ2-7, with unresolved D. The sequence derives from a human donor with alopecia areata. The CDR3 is CASSEDVWAYEQYF. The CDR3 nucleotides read TGTGCCAGCAGTGAAGATGTTTGGGCCTACGAGCAGTACTTC.